This TCR beta chain was sequenced for a study of cytomegalovirus exposure and HLA in healthy donors. Study-wide context: The study's early data release held roughly 90 million unique TCRs from HLA-typed donors.

To note about this clone: Its antigen is unidentified.

A multiplex PCR was run with 60 Vbeta primers and 13 Jbeta primers. Clones were sequenced by immunoSEQ multiplex PCR, and TCRdb holds only the in-frame ones, with some missing. The top ten hold roughly 0.75% of the sample, which has approximately 190,000 clones, more than 75% seen once. The study, taken as a whole, reports: The study listed 164 cytomegalovirus-associated TCR beta chains. Presence/absence results assume similar sequencing depth per donor, which may not hold.

The germline CDR1 and CDR2 sequences are SGHTA and FQGNSA. There are 17 residues in the CDR3. The J segment lost 6 bases and the V segment lost 3 bases, leaving 14 bases of the junction unmatched. Donors counted as nominally healthy when sampled, yet unrecorded immune exposures were likely. The chain recombines TRBV7-2 with TRBJ2-4, with 7 nucleotides matching TRBD1. This clonotype was sampled from a woman aged 18-29 years in good health and CMV-seronegative. The sequencing sample was made of PBMCs. The CDR3 region is CASSLNPGQTLGNIQYF. For the CDR3, the DNA is TGTGCCAGCAGCTTGAATCCGGGACAGACTTTGGGAAACATTCAGTACTTC.